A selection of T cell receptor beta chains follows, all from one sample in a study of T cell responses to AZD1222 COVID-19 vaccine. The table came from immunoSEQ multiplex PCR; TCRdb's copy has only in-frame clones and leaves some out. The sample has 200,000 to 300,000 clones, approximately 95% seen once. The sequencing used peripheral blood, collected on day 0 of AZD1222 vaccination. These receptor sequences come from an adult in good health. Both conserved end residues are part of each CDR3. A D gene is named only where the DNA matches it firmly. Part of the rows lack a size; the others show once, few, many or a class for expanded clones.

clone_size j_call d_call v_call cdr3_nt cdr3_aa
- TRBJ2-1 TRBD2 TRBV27 TGTGCCAGCAGTCAACTAGCGGGGGGTCCCTACAATGAGCAGTTCTTC CASSQLAGGPYNEQFF
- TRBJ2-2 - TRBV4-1 TGCGCCAGCAGCCAAGGGGGTGCGGGCACCGGGGAGCTGTTTTTT CASSQGGAGTGELFF
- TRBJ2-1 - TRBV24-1 TGTGCCACTCAGACTAGCTCCTACAATGAGCAGTTCTTC CATQTSSYNEQFF
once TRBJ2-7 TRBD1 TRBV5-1 TGCGCCAGCAGCTCAGGGACAGCCACCCTCTACGAGCAGTACTTC CASSSGTATLYEQYF
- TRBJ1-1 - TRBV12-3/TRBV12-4 TGTGCCAGCAAGAGGGTGGAGAACACTGAAGCTTTCTTT CASKRVENTEAFF
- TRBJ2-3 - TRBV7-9 TGTGCCAGCAGCCTCGCAGGGTGGACAGATACGCAGTATTTT CASSLAGWTDTQYF
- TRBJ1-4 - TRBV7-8 TGTGCCAGCAGCTTAGCGCTGAGGGAACGGGTGGATGAAAAACTGTTTTTT CASSLALRERVDEKLFF
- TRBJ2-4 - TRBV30 TGTGCCTGGAGTCCCGGACTGGCAAACATTCAGTACTTC CAWSPGLANIQYF
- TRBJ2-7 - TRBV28 TGTGCCAGCATTCTTAGGGGATTCACCTACGAGCAGTACTTC CASILRGFTYEQYF
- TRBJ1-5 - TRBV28 TGTGCCAGCAGTTTAATCGCATCGGGGATCCAGCCCCAGCATTTT CASSLIASGIQPQHF
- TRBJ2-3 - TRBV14 TGTGCCAGCAGCCTGTGGGGGACCGGCGATACGCAGTATTTT CASSLWGTGDTQYF
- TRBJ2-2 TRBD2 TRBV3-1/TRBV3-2 TGTGCCAGCAGCCAACTAGCGGGGCCTGACACCGGGGAGCTGTTTTTT CASSQLAGPDTGELFF
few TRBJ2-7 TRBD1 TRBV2 TGTGCCAGCAGCGGAAGAGGGACAGGGAAGGTCTACGAGCAGTACTTC CASSGRGTGKVYEQYF
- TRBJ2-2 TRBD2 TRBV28 TGTGCCAGCAGTTTTTCCAGCGGGGGGTTACTGAACACCGGGGAGCTGTTTTTT CASSFSSGGLLNTGELFF
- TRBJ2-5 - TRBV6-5 TGTGCCAGCAGTTACTCTTTGGCAGCCGGACCCGAGACCCAGTACTTC CASSYSLAAGPETQYF
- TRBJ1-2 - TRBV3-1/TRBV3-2 TGTGCCAGCAGCCAAGAGTCGGCACTCTCTGGCTACACCTTC CASSQESALSGYTF
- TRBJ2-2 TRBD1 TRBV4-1 TGCGCCAGCAGCCCCCGAGGGCAGGGGGTAGGCACCGGGGAGCTGTTTTTT CASSPRGQGVGTGELFF
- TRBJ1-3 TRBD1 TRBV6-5 TGTGCCAGCAGTTACCGGGGACAGGGGTCTGGAAACACCATATATTTT CASSYRGQGSGNTIYF
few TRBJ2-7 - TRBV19 TGTGCCAGTAGTCACACTTCCGGGAATCCCTACGAGCAGTACTTC CASSHTSGNPYEQYF
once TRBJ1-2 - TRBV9 TGTGCCAGCAGCGCCAGGGTGGCAGGCGGGGGGAACTATGGCTACACCTTC CASSARVAGGGNYGYTF
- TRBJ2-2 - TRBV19 TGTGCCAGTAGTGGACGAGCGGGCACCGGGGAGCTGTTTTTT CASSGRAGTGELFF